This TCR beta chain was found in a study of blood T cell repertoires in COVID-19. Study processing details: Reference gene primer amplification yielded estimated nucleated cell counts. Assay: immunoSEQ multiplex PCR; the TCRdb copy retains only in-frame clones and omits some. V, J and clone size reflect that table, while D and trimming were determined from the DNA. In the table there are more than 300,000 clones, about 91% of which are singletons. The TCR originated in a woman aged 25 to 39 with COVID-19, enrolled during active disease. The sequencing sample was made of peripheral blood.

CDR3 bases: TGTGCCACCAGCATCGTACGGTCGATCTATCCTGGCTACACCTTC. This encodes CATSIVRSIYPGYTF. The rearrangement uses TRBV15 and TRBJ1-2; D not certain. The CDR3 is 15 amino acids. Trimming cost V 4 bases and J 7 bases, with 19 bases left between them. Germline V gives CDR1 LNHNV, CDR2 YYDKDF (reference sequence).